This is a list of T cell receptor beta chains from one sample in a study of post-analysis software for immune sequencing data. TCRdb reprocessed the PCR reads with MiXCR, giving one entry per CDR3 protein. The table has about 680,000 distinct CDR3 sequences, 55% to 70% seen once. Sequencing was performed on blood. All receptors come from a girl under 10 years old with multiple sclerosis. Each CDR3 is given with its conserved first and last residue. Fields, in order: V gene, J gene, D gene, clone size, CDR3 protein, CDR3 DNA. D genes are given only for firm matches. Clone size is stated in some rows and not others, as once, few, many or a class when expanded.

v_gene: TRBV3-1
j_gene: TRBJ2-3
d_gene: TRBD2
abundance: -
CDR3aa: CASSQDWGGSTDTQYF
CDR3nt: TGTGCCAGCAGCCAAGACTGGGGAGGGAGCACAGATACGCAGTATTTT

v_gene: TRBV6-6
j_gene: TRBJ2-3
d_gene: -
abundance: -
CDR3aa: CASSSDRPPTDTQYF
CDR3nt: TGTGCCAGCAGTTCTGACAGGCCCCCCACAGATACGCAGTATTTT

v_gene: TRBV5-8
j_gene: TRBJ1-2
d_gene: -
abundance: few
CDR3aa: CASSLGVGGYTF
CDR3nt: TGTGCCAGCAGCTTGGGTGTGGGTGGCTACACCTTC

v_gene: TRBV30
j_gene: TRBJ1-1
d_gene: -
abundance: -
CDR3aa: CAWTYMGGTEAFF
CDR3nt: TGTGCCTGGACCTACATGGGAGGGACTGAAGCTTTCTTT

v_gene: TRBV6-5
j_gene: TRBJ1-4
d_gene: TRBD1
abundance: few
CDR3aa: CASSPAGGEKLFF
CDR3nt: TGTGCCAGCAGTCCCGCAGGGGGTGAAAAACTGTTTTTT

v_gene: TRBV6-6
j_gene: TRBJ2-1
d_gene: TRBD1
abundance: -
CDR3aa: CASRQGDNEQFF
CDR3nt: TGTGCCAGCAGACAGGGGGACAATGAGCAGTTCTTC

v_gene: TRBV27
j_gene: TRBJ2-7
d_gene: -
abundance: -
CDR3aa: CASSRGRNYEQYF
CDR3nt: TGTGCCAGCAGTAGGGGTCGCAACTACGAGCAGTACTTC

v_gene: TRBV6-5
j_gene: TRBJ1-4
d_gene: TRBD1
abundance: -
CDR3aa: CASSYSGGREKLFF
CDR3nt: TGCGCCAGCAGTTACTCAGGGGGAAGAGAAAAACTGTTTTTT

v_gene: TRBV10-3
j_gene: TRBJ2-1
d_gene: TRBD2
abundance: -
CDR3aa: CAISASAGGGKARDEQFF
CDR3nt: TGTGCCATCAGTGCCTCAGCGGGGGGAGGGAAAGCTAGAGATGAGCAGTTCTTC

v_gene: TRBV15
j_gene: TRBJ1-2
d_gene: -
abundance: -
CDR3aa: CATSRADNYGYTF
CDR3nt: TGTGCCACCAGCAGAGCAGACAACTATGGCTACACCTTC

v_gene: TRBV5-1
j_gene: TRBJ2-3
d_gene: -
abundance: -
CDR3aa: CASSREAPTDTQYF
CDR3nt: TGCGCCAGCAGCAGGGAGGCCCCCACAGATACGCAGTATTTT

v_gene: TRBV20-1
j_gene: TRBJ1-1
d_gene: -
abundance: -
CDR3aa: CSARAAGALNTEAFF
CDR3nt: TGCAGTGCTAGGGCGGCAGGGGCATTGAACACTGAAGCTTTCTTT

v_gene: TRBV5-5
j_gene: TRBJ2-5
d_gene: TRBD2
abundance: -
CDR3aa: CASSLGLAGGQGETQYF
CDR3nt: TGTGCCAGCAGCCTAGGACTAGCGGGGGGCCAGGGAGAGACCCAGTACTTC

v_gene: TRBV29-1
j_gene: TRBJ1-5
d_gene: -
abundance: few
CDR3aa: CSAGDTNQPQHF
CDR3nt: TGCAGCGCGGGGGATACCAATCAGCCCCAGCATTTT

v_gene: TRBV6-4
j_gene: TRBJ1-6
d_gene: -
abundance: -
CDR3aa: CASSLNRDGGNSPLHF
CDR3nt: TGTGCCAGCAGCCTCAACAGGGACGGTGGTAATTCACCCCTCCACTTT

v_gene: TRBV5-1
j_gene: TRBJ1-4
d_gene: -
abundance: -
CDR3aa: CASSPRATNEKLFF
CDR3nt: TGCGCCAGCAGCCCCCGCGCAACTAATGAAAAACTGTTTTTT

v_gene: TRBV20-1
j_gene: TRBJ2-7
d_gene: -
abundance: few
CDR3aa: CSARGGVPGEQYF
CDR3nt: TGCAGTGCTAGAGGTGGGGTTCCAGGCGAGCAGTACTTC

v_gene: TRBV12-3/TRBV12-4
j_gene: TRBJ2-5
d_gene: TRBD1
abundance: -
CDR3aa: CASSRDRLRETQYF
CDR3nt: TGTGCCAGCAGCCGGGACAGATTAAGAGAGACCCAGTACTTC